Listed here is a single T cell receptor (beta chain). Its antigen is not identified. Measured with immunoSEQ multiplex PCR; TCRdb has only the in-frame clones, and not every one. The sample has approximately 200,000 clones; more than 75% are singletons. Separation from the approximately 660-subject first cohort characterized the roughly 110-subject validation cohort, to which the donors belonged. V lost 6 bases to trimming and J lost 0 bases, with 12 bases between them. Per the germline V gene, CDR1 is MNHEY and CDR2 is SMNVEV (reference sequence). The CDR3 spans 15 residues. The sample originates from a study of cytomegalovirus exposure and HLA in healthy donors. Study-level points and caveats: TCR beta chains numbering some 150 were designated cytomegalovirus-associated.

The receptor was derived from a man younger than 35 in good health and CMV-seropositive. Sequencing was done on a sample of PBMCs. This chain connects TRBV27 to TRBJ2-1; TRBD2 is a possible D gene (6 bases). The CDR3 DNA follows: TGTGCCAGCAGGTTAGCGGTGAACTCCTACAATGAGCAGTTCTTC. This sequence encodes CASRLAVNSYNEQFF.